A selection of T cell receptor beta chains follows, all from one sample in a study of T cells in Graves' hyperthyroidism and ophthalmopathy. TCRdb called the multiplex PCR reads again in MiXCR, with one record for every CDR3 protein. The table includes about 53,000 distinct CDR3 sequences, around half detected once. The sequenced sample consisted of blood. These receptors were taken from a young woman with Graves' ophthalmopathy. CDR3s include the opening cysteine and the closing phenylalanine or tryptophan. The D gene is left open where the match is weak. Size is omitted from some rows. Given values are once, few, many or a class for expanded clones.

v_call,d_call,j_call,clone_size,cdr3_nt,cdr3_aa
TRBV30,TRBD1,TRBJ2-1,-,TGTGCCTGGAGTTATAGGGACAGGGGGGTCAGATCCTACAATGAGCAGTTCTTC,CAWSYRDRGVRSYNEQFF
TRBV14,-,TRBJ1-6,many,TGTGCCAGCAGCCAAGAACACCTGACCTTGACACCCCTCCACTTT,CASSQEHLTLTPLHF
TRBV20-1,-,TRBJ1-6,-,TGCAGTGCTAGAGAGGTAGCAATTAATTCACCCCTCCACTTT,CSAREVAINSPLHF
TRBV20-1,-,TRBJ2-5,-,TGCAGTGCTAGACCCGGGACCCAGTACTTC,CSARPGTQYF
TRBV7-3,TRBD2,TRBJ2-7,-,TGCGCCAGCAGATTCCAGACTAGCGGGAGAGGCTATGGGCAGTACTTC,CASRFQTSGRGYGQYF
TRBV27,TRBD1,TRBJ2-3,-,TGTGCCAGCAGTCGAGACAGGGTTTTTGGCACAGATACGCAGTATTTT,CASSRDRVFGTDTQYF
TRBV20-1,TRBD1,TRBJ2-7,few,TGCAGTGCCCGACAGGGCTCGAACACCGGGGAGCAGTACTTC,CSARQGSNTGEQYF
TRBV20-1,TRBD2,TRBJ2-3,many,TGCAGTGCTAGGCCCCTAGCGGGAGGGCTACTGGATACGCAGTATTTT,CSARPLAGGLLDTQYF
TRBV9,-,TRBJ2-7,-,TGTGCCAGCAGCCCCGGGGCCATGGGGGGATACGAGCAGTACTTC,CASSPGAMGGYEQYF
TRBV4-1,TRBD2,TRBJ2-1,many,TGCGCCAGCAGCTCTAAACTAGCGGGAGGCTACAATGAGCAGTTCTTC,CASSSKLAGGYNEQFF
TRBV3-1,-,TRBJ2-6,many,TGTGCCAGCAGCCAAGATGCCTCTGGGGCCAACGTCCTGACTTTC,CASSQDASGANVLTF
TRBV9,-,TRBJ1-2,-,TGTGCCAGCAGCGTAACTAGCGGCTACACCTTC,CASSVTSGYTF
TRBV30,-,TRBJ2-7,many,TGTGCCTGGATCACCGGGAACTCCTACGAGCAGTACTTC,CAWITGNSYEQYF
TRBV6-1,-,TRBJ1-5,many,TGTGCCAGCAGTGACAGGCAGGGCAAATCCAATCGCAATCAGCCCCAGCATTTT,CASSDRQGKSNRNQPQHF
TRBV6-5,-,TRBJ2-5,many,TGTGCCAGCAGTTACTCCTGGGGTTTGGGGGGAGAGACCCAGTACTTC,CASSYSWGLGGETQYF
TRBV6-5,-,TRBJ1-3,many,TGTGCCAGCAGTGCCCGATTAATGGGAAACACCATATATTTT,CASSARLMGNTIYF
TRBV12-3/TRBV12-4,-,TRBJ2-1,-,TGTGCCAGCAGTCCCCAAAGGGTAGGAACCGACAATGAGCAGTTCTTC,CASSPQRVGTDNEQFF
TRBV20-1,TRBD2,TRBJ2-3,many,TGCAGTGCTAGGACTAGCGGATCGTTTACGCAGTATTTT,CSARTSGSFTQYF
TRBV2,TRBD1,TRBJ2-7,-,TGTGCCAGCAGCCAGACGGGACAGGGCCTCTCCTACGAGCAGTACTTC,CASSQTGQGLSYEQYF
TRBV6-5,TRBD1,TRBJ2-7,-,TGTGTCAGCAGAGTGACAGGGAATTCCTACGAGCAGTACTTC,CVSRVTGNSYEQYF
TRBV6-6,-,TRBJ1-5,many,TGTGCCAGCACCCCAAGCTCGGGACGTCAGCCCCAGCATTTT,CASTPSSGRQPQHF
TRBV20-1,-,TRBJ2-5,once,TGCAGTGCTAGAGATAGAGGGGGAGAGACCCAGTACTTC,CSARDRGGETQYF
TRBV3-1,TRBD1,TRBJ1-2,-,TGTGCCAGCAGCCGGCGACAGGGGTTCTATGGCTACACCTTC,CASSRRQGFYGYTF
TRBV2,TRBD2,TRBJ2-3,-,TGTGCCAGCAGTCCCCGAGGACTAGCTACAGATACGCAGTATTTT,CASSPRGLATDTQYF
TRBV28,-,TRBJ1-3,many,TGTGCCAGCAGTTCAACCCGGTTCGGAAACACCATATATTTT,CASSSTRFGNTIYF
TRBV6-4,-,TRBJ2-6,-,TGTGCCAGCAGTGAGACAGGTTCTGATGGGGCCAACGTCCTGACTTTC,CASSETGSDGANVLTF
TRBV14,-,TRBJ1-5,many,TGTGCCAGCAGCCAGAATGTCAATCAGCCCCAGCATTTT,CASSQNVNQPQHF
TRBV5-1,TRBD1,TRBJ1-6,-,TGCGCCAGCGGCTTGGGACAGGGAACATTGAATTCGCCCCTCCACTTT,CASGLGQGTLNSPLHF
TRBV4-1,TRBD1,TRBJ2-3,many,TGCGCCAGCAGCCAAGACTCTCCCGGACAGGGCAGGGATACGCAGTATTTT,CASSQDSPGQGRDTQYF
TRBV7-2,-,TRBJ1-2,-,TGTGCCAGCAGGCAAGGAAGTAACCTCCCCTCCGGCTACACCTTC,CASRQGSNLPSGYTF
TRBV9,-,TRBJ1-2,-,TGCGCCAGCGGCGTAGCCCTCGAGGGTGGGGATGGCTACACCTTC,CASGVALEGGDGYTF
TRBV7-6,TRBD1,TRBJ2-1,-,TGTGCCAGCAGCTTTGACAGGGGGCGCATCAATGAGCAGTTCTTC,CASSFDRGRINEQFF
TRBV6-5,-,TRBJ2-6,many,TGTGCCAGCAGGTTCGGCGGTGGTGGGGCCAACGTCCTGACTTTC,CASRFGGGGANVLTF
TRBV24-1,TRBD2,TRBJ2-1,-,TGTGCCACCAGTGAATACCTAGCGGGCGAGCAGTTCTTC,CATSEYLAGEQFF
TRBV24-1,-,TRBJ1-3,-,-,CATSDSRSVLTFGVGGNTIYF
TRBV12-3/TRBV12-4,-,TRBJ2-7,-,TGTGCCAGCGGCGACAGCTACGAGCAGTACTTC,CASGDSYEQYF
TRBV19,-,TRBJ2-6,-,TGTGCCAGTAGTATGGGGACAGGGGCCAACGTCCTGACTTTC,CASSMGTGANVLTF
TRBV2,TRBD1,TRBJ1-1,-,TGTGCCAGCAGCCAACAGGGGGCGGTGAGCACTGAAGCTTTCTTT,CASSQQGAVSTEAFF
TRBV5-6,-,TRBJ1-5,-,TGTGCCAGCAGCTTGGAGGCCCATCAGCCCCAGCATTTT,CASSLEAHQPQHF
TRBV12-3/TRBV12-4,-,TRBJ2-4,-,TGTGCCAGCAGTATACCTCAGGGTCTAGCTCCTGGAAACATTCAGTACTTC,CASSIPQGLAPGNIQYF
TRBV6-5,TRBD1,TRBJ2-7,many,TGTGCCAGCAGAGTGACAGGGGATTCCTACGAGCAGTACTTC,CASRVTGDSYEQYF
TRBV20-1,TRBD1,TRBJ1-5,-,TGCAGTTTCGGGCAGGAGGGACAGGGGGCTGATCAGCCCCAGCATTTT,CSFGQEGQGADQPQHF
TRBV28,TRBD1,TRBJ2-1,many,TGTGCCAGCCACAGGGGCTCGGGCTCCTACAATGAGCAGTTCTTC,CASHRGSGSYNEQFF
TRBV2,-,TRBJ2-7,once,TGTGCCAGCAGAGCAACAGGTAACTACGAGCAGTACTTC,CASRATGNYEQYF
TRBV15,TRBD2,TRBJ2-1,-,TGTGCCACCAGCAGCCTGGGACTAGCAGGTTACAATGAGCAGTTCTTC,CATSSLGLAGYNEQFF
TRBV4-2,-,TRBJ2-7,many,TGTGCCAGCAGCCAAGGGCCACAGGGATCATTCTACGAGCAGTACTTC,CASSQGPQGSFYEQYF
TRBV19,-,TRBJ1-5,-,TGTGCCAGTAGTATCCGATCGGGCCCCGGGCAGCCCCTGCATTTT,CASSIRSGPGQPLHF
TRBV20-1,TRBD2,TRBJ2-5,-,TGCAGTGCTCTCGCCGGGACTAGCGGGAGTGCGGAGACCCAGTACTTC,CSALAGTSGSAETQYF
TRBV6-2/TRBV6-3,-,TRBJ2-7,many,TGTGCCAGCGTCCCGGGTCGGGGAAGGTCCTACGAGCAGTACTTC,CASVPGRGRSYEQYF
TRBV28,TRBD1,TRBJ2-5,-,TGTGCCAGCAGTTTAACCTTGGGACAGGGAGGCGGGGTACAGACCCAGTACTTC,CASSLTLGQGGGVQTQYF
TRBV27,-,TRBJ1-5,few,TGTGCCAGCAGGGAACAGCGTGGTAGGGGCAATCAGCCCCAGCATTTT,CASREQRGRGNQPQHF
TRBV9,-,TRBJ2-3,-,TGTGCCAGCAGCGTATTGGGGGCGGGAGGCACAGATACGCAGTATTTT,CASSVLGAGGTDTQYF
TRBV5-8,-,TRBJ2-7,few,TGCGCCAGCAGCCAAGGACGGGAAATCTACGAGCAGTACTTC,CASSQGREIYEQYF
TRBV2,TRBD2,TRBJ2-1,-,TGTGCCAGCAGTGAAACTAGCGGGTACTCCTACAATGAGCAGTTCTTC,CASSETSGYSYNEQFF
TRBV7-9,TRBD1,TRBJ1-5,-,TGTGCCAGCAGCTTGTCAGGACAGGGGGCCCAGCCCCAGCGTTTT,CASSLSGQGAQPQRF
TRBV19,-,TRBJ1-1,-,TGCGCCAGAAGTGTCCTACAGGGTCAGGCCACTGAAGCTTTCTTT,CARSVLQGQATEAFF
TRBV9,TRBD2,TRBJ2-3,-,TGTGCCAGCACCGCGGGAGGACTAGCGGGACTGGCCACAGATACGCAGTATTTT,CASTAGGLAGLATDTQYF
TRBV20-1,TRBD2,TRBJ2-1,-,TGCAGTGCTTTCCCCTTTAGCGGGGGGTACAATGAGCAGTTCTTC,CSAFPFSGGYNEQFF
TRBV20-1,-,TRBJ1-2,many,TGCAGTGCCCCATTAGCTAACTATGGCTACACCTTC,CSAPLANYGYTF